These T cell receptor beta chains were read from a single sample in a study of T cell responses to AZD1222 COVID-19 vaccine. Using immunoSEQ multiplex PCR, the repertoire was profiled, and TCRdb retains in-frame clones only, with some absent. The sample lists roughly 110,000 clones, 75% to 95% occurring once. This specimen was peripheral blood, taken 28 days after the second AZD1222 dose. These receptors originate from an adult who received the AZD1222 COVID-19 vaccine. The CDR3 runs from the conserved cysteine through the conserved F or W. The D gene is left open where the match is weak. Expanded clones get a size class; other rows say once, few or many, or leave the size out.

clone size,V gene,J gene,CDR3 length,D gene,CDR3 protein,CDR3 DNA
few,TRBV7-9,TRBJ1-1,15,TRBD1,CASSLEGAVNTEAFF,TGTGCCAGCAGCTTAGAGGGGGCCGTGAACACTGAAGCTTTCTTT
NA,TRBV11-2,TRBJ1-3,16,NA,CASSPPQGRSGNTIYF,TGTGCCAGCAGCCCCCCGCAGGGGCGATCTGGAAACACCATATATTTT
NA,TRBV6-1,TRBJ1-3,16,NA,CASSAETGTSGNTIYF,TGTGCCAGCAGTGCTGAGACGGGTACCTCTGGAAACACCATATATTTT
NA,TRBV5-5,TRBJ1-1,18,TRBD1,CASSLAGGRQGVNTEAFF,TGTGCCAGCAGCTTGGCCGGAGGGCGACAGGGCGTGAACACTGAAGCTTTCTTT
NA,TRBV6-1,TRBJ2-7,14,NA,CASSPPGHPYEQYF,TGTGCCAGCAGTCCCCCGGGACATCCTTACGAGCAGTACTTC
NA,TRBV6-2/TRBV6-3,TRBJ2-7,14,NA,CASSYLPGSHEQYF,TGTGCCAGCAGTTACTTGCCGGGGTCCCACGAGCAGTACTTC
NA,TRBV30,TRBJ1-3,16,TRBD1,CAWSRDRDSSGNTIYF,TGTGCCTGGAGTCGCGACAGGGACTCATCTGGAAACACCATATATTTT
NA,TRBV30,TRBJ1-6,15,NA,CAWSVPPRGGSPLHF,TGTGCCTGGAGTGTACCCCCCCGGGGAGGGTCACCCCTCCACTTT
NA,TRBV11-2,TRBJ2-1,14,NA,CASSLGRLYNEQFF,TGTGCCAGCAGCTTAGGTCGGCTGTACAATGAGCAGTTCTTC
NA,TRBV11-1,TRBJ2-1,15,TRBD1,CASSRGTGSYNEQFF,TGTGCCAGCAGCCGCGGGACAGGGTCCTACAATGAGCAGTTCTTC
NA,TRBV6-5,TRBJ2-7,15,TRBD1,CASSSSGTGAYEQYF,TGTGCCAGCAGTTCCTCCGGGACAGGTGCCTACGAGCAGTACTTC
NA,TRBV19,TRBJ2-7,15,NA,CASSIVAQGSYEQYF,TGTGCCAGTAGTATAGTGGCTCAGGGGTCCTACGAGCAGTACTTC
NA,TRBV4-1,TRBJ1-5,16,NA,CASSQEGAGANQPQHF,TGCGCCAGCAGCCAAGAAGGGGCAGGGGCTAATCAGCCCCAGCATTTT
NA,TRBV28,TRBJ1-4,14,NA,CASSIGGGSEKLFF,TGTGCCAGCAGTATAGGGGGGGGGAGTGAAAAACTGTTTTTT
NA,TRBV5-1,TRBJ2-7,16,TRBD2,CASSLEGSGRPNEQYF,TGCGCCAGCAGCTTGGAGGGTAGCGGGAGGCCCAACGAGCAGTACTTC
NA,TRBV5-6,TRBJ1-2,16,TRBD1,CASSRLDRDLFDGYTF,TGTGCCAGCAGCCGATTGGACAGGGACCTCTTTGATGGCTACACCTTC
once,TRBV3-1/TRBV3-2,TRBJ2-1,13,NA,CASSQELGVEQFF,TGTGCCAGCAGCCAAGAATTGGGAGTTGAGCAGTTCTTC
NA,TRBV6-5,TRBJ2-7,15,TRBD1,CASRTDRGQMGEQYF,TGTGCCAGCCGCACGGACAGGGGGCAAATGGGCGAGCAGTACTTC
NA,TRBV5-4,TRBJ2-1,13,NA,CASTSRSYNEQFF,TGTGCCAGCACCTCCCGGTCCTACAATGAGCAGTTCTTC
few,TRBV7-9,TRBJ2-7,13,NA,CASSLGHVDEQYF,TGTGCCAGCAGCCTTGGACACGTGGACGAGCAGTACTTC
NA,TRBV19,TRBJ1-5,16,NA,CASNPGDRLYNQPQHF,TGTGCCAGTAATCCGGGAGACAGGTTATACAATCAGCCCCAGCATTTT
NA,TRBV5-1,TRBJ1-2,15,NA,CASSLGTGPGDGYTF,TGCGCCAGCAGCTTGGGTACAGGTCCGGGGGATGGCTACACCTTC
NA,TRBV2,TRBJ2-2,15,NA,CASSEARLNTGELFF,TGTGCCAGCAGTGAGGCCCGGTTAAACACCGGGGAGCTGTTTTTT
NA,TRBV6-5,TRBJ2-3,12,NA,CASTPGGDTQYF,TGTGCCAGCACCCCAGGTGGTGATACGCAGTATTTT
NA,TRBV5-1,TRBJ1-1,14,TRBD1,CASSYGTENTEAFF,TGCGCCAGCAGCTATGGGACAGAGAACACTGAAGCTTTCTTT
NA,TRBV11-2,TRBJ2-5,15,TRBD2,CASSPRLAGLETQYF,TGTGCCAGCAGCCCCCGACTAGCGGGGTTGGAGACCCAGTACTTC
NA,TRBV7-2,TRBJ2-7,14,TRBD2,CASSSGASGGEQYF,TGTGCCAGCAGCTCCGGGGCTAGCGGAGGCGAGCAGTACTTC
NA,TRBV5-6,TRBJ2-1,12,TRBD2,CASSLGTSLQFF,TGTGCCAGCAGCTTGGGGACTAGCTTGCAGTTCTTC
NA,TRBV5-6,TRBJ2-7,13,NA,CASSPGQTYEQYF,TGTGCCAGCAGCCCCGGACAGACGTACGAGCAGTACTTC
NA,TRBV6-2/TRBV6-3,TRBJ2-1,16,TRBD2,CASSYSRLAVTDEQFF,TGTGCCAGCAGTTACTCGCGGCTAGCGGTTACAGATGAGCAGTTCTTC
NA,TRBV5-4,TRBJ2-1,14,NA,CASSVGGGGNEQFF,TGTGCCAGCAGTGTTGGAGGAGGCGGGAATGAGCAGTTCTTC
NA,TRBV18,TRBJ2-2,14,NA,CASSPTGNTGELFF,TGTGCCAGCTCACCCACTGGCAACACCGGGGAGCTGTTTTTT
NA,TRBV7-6,TRBJ1-3,15,NA,CASSNKGSSGNTIYF,TGTGCCAGCAGCAATAAGGGGAGCTCTGGAAACACCATATATTTT
NA,TRBV15,TRBJ1-2,13,TRBD1,CATSRTDRGDYTF,TGTGCCACCAGCAGGACGGACAGGGGGGACTACACCTTC
NA,TRBV9,TRBJ2-7,15,NA,CASSVAGTSSYEQYF,TGTGCCAGCAGCGTAGCGGGGACGAGCTCCTACGAGCAGTACTTC
NA,TRBV29-1,TRBJ1-2,13,TRBD1,CSFKTGGNYGYTF,TGCAGCTTTAAGACAGGGGGCAACTATGGCTACACCTTC
NA,TRBV30,TRBJ2-5,15,TRBD2,CAWGASGGKGETQYF,TGTGCCTGGGGAGCATCCGGGGGGAAAGGAGAGACCCAGTACTTC
NA,TRBV20-1,TRBJ1-2,15,NA,CSASPQRGTNYGYTF,TGCAGTGCTAGTCCCCAAAGGGGGACCAACTATGGCTACACCTTC
NA,TRBV19,TRBJ2-1,12,NA,CASSNVVNEQFF,TGTGCCAGTAGTAACGTCGTCAATGAGCAGTTCTTC
NA,TRBV5-4,TRBJ2-7,12,NA,CASSLDTYEQYF,TGTGCCAGCAGCTTGGACACCTACGAGCAGTACTTC
once,TRBV5-7,TRBJ2-2,16,NA,CASSPSPGLGAGELFF,TGTGCCAGCAGCCCGAGCCCGGGCCTAGGAGCCGGGGAGCTGTTTTTT
NA,TRBV4-1,TRBJ1-2,18,TRBD1,CASSQVTGQVDPNYGYTF,TGCGCCAGCAGCCAAGTTACAGGACAGGTGGACCCTAACTATGGCTACACCTTC
NA,TRBV7-8,TRBJ1-4,15,NA,CASSLVRARNEKLFF,TGTGCCAGCAGCTTAGTTCGGGCTAGGAATGAAAAACTGTTTTTT
NA,TRBV20-1,TRBJ2-7,11,NA,CSANKGDEQYF,TGCAGTGCTAATAAGGGGGACGAGCAGTACTTC
NA,TRBV24-1,TRBJ2-1,14,NA,CATSDSPERGGQFF,TGTGCCACCAGTGACTCACCCGAGAGGGGAGGGCAGTTCTTC
once,TRBV27,TRBJ2-1,14,NA,CASSLAQAYNEQFF,TGTGCCAGCAGTTTAGCCCAGGCTTACAATGAGCAGTTCTTC
once,TRBV24-1,TRBJ2-2,15,TRBD1,CATSEDRGFPGELFF,TGTGCCACCAGTGAAGACAGGGGTTTCCCCGGGGAGCTGTTTTTT
NA,TRBV27,TRBJ1-1,13,NA,CASSLLSGTEAFF,TGTGCCAGCAGTTTATTAAGTGGGACTGAAGCTTTCTTT
NA,TRBV27,TRBJ2-7,16,NA,CASSPLIAAPSYEQYF,TGTGCCAGCAGTCCACTTATAGCGGCACCCTCCTACGAGCAGTACTTC
NA,TRBV20-1,TRBJ2-3,11,NA,CSARGTDTQYF,TGCAGTGCTAGGGGCACAGATACGCAGTATTTT
NA,TRBV28,TRBJ1-1,14,TRBD1,CASSSPGQGTEAFF,TGTGCCAGCAGTTCCCCGGGACAGGGGACTGAAGCTTTCTTT
once,TRBV5-1,TRBJ1-1,14,NA,CASSLEGITTEAFF,TGCGCCAGCAGCTTGGAAGGCATAACCACTGAAGCTTTCTTT
NA,TRBV15,TRBJ1-2,12,NA,CATSRGRGGYTF,TGTGCCACCAGCAGGGGTCGGGGAGGCTACACCTTC
NA,TRBV2,TRBJ1-4,17,TRBD1,CASSTPRDSSTNEKLFF,TGTGCCAGCAGCACACCTAGGGACAGTTCAACTAATGAAAAACTGTTTTTT